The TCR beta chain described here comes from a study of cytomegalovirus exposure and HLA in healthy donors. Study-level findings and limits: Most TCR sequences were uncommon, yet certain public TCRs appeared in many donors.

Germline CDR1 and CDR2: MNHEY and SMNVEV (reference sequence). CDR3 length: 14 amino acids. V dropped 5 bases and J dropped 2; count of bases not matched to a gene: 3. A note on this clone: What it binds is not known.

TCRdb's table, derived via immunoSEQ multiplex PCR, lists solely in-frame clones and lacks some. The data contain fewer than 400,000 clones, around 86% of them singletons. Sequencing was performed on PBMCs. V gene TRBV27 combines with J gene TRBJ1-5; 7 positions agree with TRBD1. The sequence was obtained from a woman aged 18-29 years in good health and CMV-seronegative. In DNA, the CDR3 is TGTGCCAGCAGTCACAGGGGTGGCAATCAGCCCCAGCATTTT. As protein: CASSHRGGNQPQHF.